Below are 20 T cell receptor beta chains sequenced from a single sample in a study of blood T cell repertoires in COVID-19. Some clones are missing from TCRdb's copy, which holds only in-frame ones; the method was immunoSEQ multiplex PCR. The table has about 480,000 clones, 85% to 90% seen once. Sequenced material: peripheral blood. These receptors originate from a woman between 50 and 59 years old with COVID-19, enrolled during active disease.

This clone was observed once. The gene calls are TRBV5-4 and TRBJ2-2; D possibly corresponds to TRBD1 (6 bases). The CDR3 totals 16 residues. Trimming stripped 4 bases from V and 7 bases from J, with 20 bases between. Germline V CDR1 and CDR2: SGHNT, YYREEE (reference sequence). In DNA, the CDR3 is TGTGCCAGCAGCGCCGTAGGGGGATTTAAGAACGGGGAGCTGTTTTTT. Translated, it gives CASSAVGGFKNGELFF.

V usage is TRBV5-1 and J usage is TRBJ2-5, with TRBD1 matching over 10 bases. V lost 6 bases and J lost 1; bases outside the gene matches: 6. The CDR3 loop spans 15 amino acids. CDR1 is SGHRS, CDR2 YFSETQ, per germline. CDR3 protein: CASTGTGASQETQYF. The CDR3 nucleotides are TGCGCCAGCACCGGGACAGGGGCCTCCCAAGAGACCCAGTACTTC.

The chain links TRBV6-5 to TRBJ1-2, with D possibly matching TRBD1 (6 bases). Per the germline V gene, CDR1 is MNHEY and CDR2 is SVGAGI. The CDR3 has 15 amino acids. The V end lost 6 bases, the J end lost 0 bases, and 14 bases lay between the germline ends. The CDR3 region is CASRPEGHSNYGYTF. DNA of the CDR3: TGTGCCAGCAGGCCTGAGGGACACTCTAACTATGGCTACACCTTC.

The chain links TRBV30 to TRBJ1-3, with D possibly being TRBD1 (6 bases). The CDR3 spans 14 residues. V dropped 2 bases and J dropped 7 bases, with 15 bases sitting between them. In germline, CDR1 is GTSNPN, CDR2 SVGIG (reference sequence). CDR3 in DNA: TGTGCCTGGAGTCATGGGGGCGCCGGGAACACCATATATTTT. Its translation is CAWSHGGAGNTIYF.

J is TRBJ1-2 and V is TRBV7-9, with D possibly TRBD1 on 5 matching bases. Germline lookup yields CDR1 SEHNR and CDR2 FQNEAQ (reference sequence). With 2 bases removed from V and 8 bases from J, the gap between germline ends came to 12 bases. CDR3 length: 13 amino acids. The CDR3 DNA follows: TGTGCCAGCAGCTTATTTTCTCGGACAGGCTACACCTTC. Translation: CASSLFSRTGYTF.

The chain combines TRBV27 with TRBJ1-2, with D possibly matching TRBD1 (5 bases). This CDR3 contains 14 residues. V gave up 2 bases and J gave up 0 bases, with 7 bases separating them. Germline CDR1 is MNHEY and CDR2 is SMNVEV (reference sequence). CDR3 amino acids: CASSLAGPNYGYTF. CDR3 nucleotides: TGTGCCAGCAGTTTAGCGGGACCTAACTATGGCTACACCTTC.

This chain uses TRBV27 with TRBJ2-7, with D possibly matching TRBD2 (6 bases). Germline V lookup: CDR1 MNHEY, CDR2 SMNVEV (reference sequence). This CDR3 region has 15 residues. Trimming cost V 2 bases and J 0 bases, with 11 bases left between them. CDR3 DNA sequence: TGTGCCAGCAGTTTAGGGACTCCGAGCTCCTACGAGCAGTACTTC. This gives the protein CASSLGTPSSYEQYF.

The count of this clone is one. The rearrangement links TRBV13 to TRBJ2-2, with 9 bases lining up with TRBD2. The CDR3 runs 17 residues. CDR1 is PRHDT and CDR2 is FYEKMQ in the germline V gene (reference sequence). The J segment lost 7 bases and the V segment lost 6 bases, leaving 15 bases of the junction unmatched. The CDR3 loop reads CASSAPLRRGGNGELFF. CDR3 bases: TGTGCCAGCAGTGCGCCCCTTAGGCGGGGGGGCAACGGGGAGCTGTTTTTT.

This clone was picked up one time. CDR3 protein: CASSDGGTQETQYF. The CDR3 coding sequence is TGTGCCAGCAGTGACGGGGGGACCCAAGAGACCCAGTACTTC. This rearrangement joins TRBV6-2 or TRBV6-3 to TRBJ2-5; 7 bases are a match to TRBD2. The junction had 4 bases not matched to a gene; V was cut back by 5 bases and J by 1 base. Germline V gene sequence: CDR1 MNHEY, CDR2 SVGEGT. The CDR3 covers 14 residues.

V usage is TRBV5-1 and J usage is TRBJ1-3; tentative D call: TRBD1 (5 bases). CDR3 length equals 16 residues. Germline-derived CDR1 and CDR2 are SGHRS and YFSETQ. V was trimmed by 4 bases and J by 0 bases, leaving 14 bases between them. In DNA form, the CDR3 reads TGCGCCAGCAGCAACGCGGGACGGTCCTCTGGAAACACCATATATTTT. This gives the protein CASSNAGRSSGNTIYF.

The J gene is TRBJ1-2, the V gene TRBV18; 9 positions agree with TRBD1. This CDR3 is built from 14 residues. V dropped 5 bases and J dropped 2; count of bases not matched to a gene: 3. Germline CDR1 reads KGHSH; CDR2 reads LQKENI. In DNA, the CDR3 is TGTGCCAGCTCAAGAGGACAGGGGAACTATGGCTACACCTTC. It translates to CASSRGQGNYGYTF. Complete variable domain (other parts from reference TRBV18 and TRBJ1-2): NAGVMQNPRHLVRRRGQEARLRCSPMKGHSHVYWYRQLPEEGLKFMVYLQKENIIDESGMPKERFSAEFPKEGPSILRIQQVVRGDSAAYFCASSRGQGNYGYTFGSGTRLTVV.

This clone occurred once. This chain uses TRBV6-6 with TRBJ1-1; no reliable D call. The CDR3 loop spans 16 amino acids. Between the trimmed V and J ends, which lost 7 bases and 2 bases, there was a span of 20 bases. CDR1 and CDR2 (germline): MNHNY, SVGAGI (reference sequence). CDR3 sequence: CASTPPGEGLNTEAFF. DNA of the CDR3: TGTGCCAGCACCCCCCCCGGGGAAGGGCTCAACACTGAAGCTTTCTTT.

This clone was observed a few times. The genes are TRBV7-9 and TRBJ1-5, with D tentatively TRBD1 (5 bases). This CDR3 has 13 amino acids. V lost 5 bases, J lost 1 base, and 6 bases lay in between. Germline V CDR1 and CDR2: SEHNR, FQNEAQ (reference sequence). CDR3 in DNA: TGTGCCAGCAGCGGGGGGAGCAATCAGCCCCAGCATTTT. It yields the protein CASSGGSNQPQHF.

This clone has just a few counts. The chain employs TRBV5-1 and TRBJ1-2; D possibly corresponds to TRBD1 (6 bases). V lost 4 bases, J lost 4 bases, and 17 bases lay in between. The CDR3 sequence is 15 residues long. CDR1 and CDR2 from the germline V gene are SGHRS and YFSETQ. CDR3 amino acids: CASSIDTGQGYGYTF. The DNA of the CDR3 is TGCGCCAGCAGCATAGATACGGGACAAGGCTATGGCTACACCTTC.

The chain links TRBV28 to TRBJ1-2, with D hard to call. Germline lookup yields CDR1 MDHEN and CDR2 SYDVKM. This CDR3 spans 12 amino acids. The V end lost 10 bases, the J end lost 5 bases, and 14 bases lay between the germline ends. As DNA, the CDR3 is TGTGCCATCTCCGAGGTCCGATATGGCTACACCTTC. Amino acid sequence: CAISEVRYGYTF.

This chain uses TRBV19 with TRBJ2-3, with 7 bases lining up with TRBD1. CDR1 is LNHDA and CDR2 is SQIVND in the germline V gene (reference sequence). CDR3 size: 17 residues. J gave up 0 bases and V 5 bases, and 11 bases lay outside the gene matches. Here the CDR3 reads CASSSSQGTASTDTQYF. The CDR3 DNA reads TGTGCCAGTAGTTCTTCACAGGGGACCGCAAGCACAGATACGCAGTATTTT.

The rearrangement uses TRBV5-5 and TRBJ1-5; 7 bases are a match to TRBD1. With 4 bases clipped from V and 3 bases from J, the junction kept 4 bases outside the gene matches. The germline V gene has CDR1 SGHKS and CDR2 YYEKEE (reference sequence). The CDR3 spans 14 residues. In DNA form, the CDR3 reads TGTGCCAGCAGCCCGGGACAGCTCAATCAGCCCCAGCATTTT. As protein: CASSPGQLNQPQHF.

V is TRBV19 and J is TRBJ2-3; D is undetermined. Trimming cost V 1 base and J 4 bases, with 3 bases left between them. Germline-derived CDR1 and CDR2 are LNHDA and SQIVND (reference sequence). The CDR3 is 12 residues long. The CDR3 spells CASSIGPDTQYF. CDR3 DNA: TGTGCCAGTAGTATAGGGCCAGATACGCAGTATTTT.

The chain carries TRBV6-5 and TRBJ1-2, with 8 nucleotides matching TRBD1. This CDR3 has 15 residues. Germline loops: CDR1 MNHEY, CDR2 SVGAGI. V lost 6 bases to trimming and J lost 2 bases; unmatched junction nucleotides: 8. Written as DNA, the CDR3 is TGTGCCAGCAGCACAGGACAGGGTTTAAACTATGGCTACACCTTC. Translation gives CASSTGQGLNYGYTF.

In the case of this clone: The sample has other DNA sequences that encode this CDR3 too. This chain links TRBV3-1 (or the pseudogene TRBV3-2) with TRBJ1-2; D not certain. Germline CDR1 reads LGHDT; CDR2 reads YNNKEL (reference sequence). The CDR3 totals 13 residues. The V end lost 4 bases, the J end lost 1 base, and 7 bases lay between the germline ends. In DNA form, the CDR3 reads TGTGCCAGCAGCCCACGGGTTAACTATGGCTACACCTTC. Translation: CASSPRVNYGYTF.